This T cell receptor (beta chain) is drawn from a study of shared clonotypes between healthy human individuals. The data were produced by immunoSEQ multiplex PCR, yet TCRdb's version contains in-frame clones alone and is incomplete. The sample yields more than 400,000 clones, roughly 95% seen once. Germline V gives CDR1 MDHEN, CDR2 SYDVKM. The CDR3 covers 15 residues. Trimming at V came to 4 bases and at J to 7 bases, leaving 3 bases not matched to a gene. This chain links TRBV28 with TRBJ2-1; 14 bases line up with TRBD2. The clonotype originates from a woman aged 30 to 39 in good health. Material: naive CD4+ T cells sorted from blood. Specified subset: CD45RA+ positively selected. The CDR3 loop reads CASSWTSGRRNEQFF. CDR3 sequence (DNA): TGTGCCAGCAGTTGGACTAGCGGGAGGAGGAATGAGCAGTTCTTC.